This T cell receptor (beta chain) was observed in a study of T cell repertoires in cytomegalovirus infection. Looking at the study overall: Matching HLA type and CMV infection were both indicated by public TCR beta signatures.

Notes on the study in general: Identification of carriers of CMV plus the relevant HLA was performed using cumulative public TCR beta family frequency. Clonotypes of TCR beta that were HLA-C-restricted and CMV-specific dominated the ex vivo response.

V dropped 0 bases and J dropped 4 bases, with 10 bases sitting between them. Germline V CDR1 and CDR2: LNHNV, YYDKDF (reference sequence). This CDR3 has 15 residues. Using its own MiXCR run on the reads, TCRdb lists one record per CDR3 protein. The table has some 100,000 distinct CDR3 sequences, around 29% seen once; the top ten hold around 80%. This clonotype has just one count. Its antigen is undetermined. Sequencing was performed on CD8+ T cells from cultured PBMCs, taken from culture after CMV antigen stimulation. The chain uses TRBV15 and TRBJ2-1; the D is unclear. The receptor's source is a human donor in good health (CMV status not recorded). Some clones in this sample may be carry-over from other donors' samples. CDR3 loop: CATSRDRSEYNEQFF. In DNA, the CDR3 is TGTGCCACCAGCAGAGATAGGTCGGAATACAATGAGCAGTTCTTC.